What follows are 5 T cell receptor beta chains derived from one specimen sequenced in a study of blood T cells in healthy people across ages. The second PCR ran roughly 6 to 11 cycles with a sample-barcoded 5' primer and J-beta primers. Using its own MiXCR run on the 5' RACE reads, TCRdb lists one record per CDR3 protein. This repertoire shows 1.5 million to 2 million distinct CDR3 sequences, 25% to 30% found once; its top ten account for about 7.7%. Sequences were obtained from blood. The receptors were gathered from a woman aged 30 to 39 in good health.

This chain links TRBV5-1 with TRBJ1-1; 7 bases fit TRBD1. The length of the CDR3 is 15 residues. Unmatched junction bases numbered 6, after V lost 4 bases and J lost 0 bases. CDR1 is SGHRS, CDR2 YFSETQ, per germline. CDR3 residues: CASSPGGQLNTEAFF. CDR3 coding DNA: TGCGCCAGCAGCCCCGGGGGACAGTTGAACACTGAAGCTTTCTTT.

On this clonotype itself: Relative to the germline gene, one junction end is altered; a read error may explain this. V gene TRBV20-1 combines with J gene TRBJ2-3; 12 nucleotides align to TRBD2. The CDR3 is 17 amino acids. CDR1 DFQATT and CDR2 SNEGSKA come from the germline V gene (reference sequence). CDR3 nucleotide sequence: TGTAGTGCTAGTCCTAGCGGGAGGGTTCTAATGGCAGATACGCAGTATTTT. It translates to CSASPSGRVLMADTQYF.

With regard to this clonotype: The junction departs from germline at one end; a sequencing error may be responsible. V usage is TRBV7-2 and J usage is TRBJ1-3, with a tentative D call TRBD1 (5 bases). The germline gives CDR1 SGHTA, CDR2 FQGNSA. This CDR3 contains 16 residues. The CDR3 nucleotides read TGTGCCGGCAGCTTACCAGGGTACAGCTCTGGAAACACCATATATTTT. This codes for CAGSLPGYSSGNTIYF.

This clonotype was detected a few times. The chain is built from TRBV2 and TRBJ1-4; D ambiguous. The CDR3 is 16 residues long. Germline loops: CDR1 SNHLY, CDR2 FYNNEI. The V end lost 3 bases, the J end lost 3 bases, and 14 bases lay between the germline ends. In nucleotides, the CDR3 is TGTGCCAGCAGTGATAGCCCGAGAACAGCTAATGAAAAACTGTTTTTT. It yields the protein CASSDSPRTANEKLFF.

This clonotype was seen ten or more times. The chain couples TRBV7-2 to TRBJ2-7; D is possibly TRBD2 (6 bases). The germline V and J ends were trimmed by 2 bases and 3 bases, with 11 bases remaining between them. The CDR3 has 14 residues. The V gene's germline CDR1 is SGHTA and CDR2 FQGNSA. The CDR3 sequence: CASSLITGSYEQYF. In DNA form, the CDR3 reads TGTGCCAGCAGCTTAATTACCGGGAGCTACGAGCAGTACTTC. Full variable domain (remainder filled in from reference TRBV7-2 and TRBJ2-7): GAGVSQSPSNKVTEKGKDVELRCDPISGHTALYWYRQSLGQGLEFLIYFQGNSAPDKSGLPSDRFSAERTGGSVSTLTIQRTQQEDSAVYLCASSLITGSYEQYFGPGTRLTVT.